This TCR beta chain was identified in a study of regulatory T cells in long-lasting Graves disease. Time point specified: newly diagnosed GD, antithyroid drugs for less than 3 months. PBMC-derived RNA was used for the TCR library. Building of the TCR beta libraries involved iRepertoire HTBI primers and Arm-PCR of CDR3 regions. TCRdb passed the multiplex PCR reads through MiXCR, listing each CDR3 protein once. The data show around 480,000 distinct CDR3 sequences, with approximately 16% seen just once and just under 25% held by the top ten. This clonotype showed up many times. CDR3 size: 13 residues. The germline V and J ends were trimmed by 2 bases and 2 bases, with 6 bases remaining between them. Germline V lookup: CDR1 MNHEY, CDR2 SVGEGT. These sequences were also reported in another study, on T cells in Graves' hyperthyroidism and ophthalmopathy. From that paper: Diagnoses were established using clinical symptoms, serum thyroxine and TRAb, thyroid ultrasound and orbital computed tomography. Ophthalmopathy was predicted by the model a median of approximately 6 months ahead of onset.

The sequence was obtained from a woman aged 35 to 60 with Graves disease. Material: peripheral blood mononuclear cells (PBMCs), obtained at new diagnosis, from a patient treated with antithyroid drugs. The V call is TRBV6-2 or TRBV6-3, the J call TRBJ1-2; D unclear. The CDR3 here is CASSYAENYGYTF. CDR3 bases: TGTGCCAGCAGTTACGCAGAAAACTATGGCTACACCTTC.